Detailed here is one T cell receptor beta chain. The CDR3 runs to 11 residues. Per germline, CDR1 SQVTM and CDR2 ANQGSEA. The entry originates in a study of T cell changes during pregnancy in multiple sclerosis. TCRdb keeps only in-frame clones here, not all; method: immunoSEQ multiplex PCR. The table lists roughly 53,000 clones, 85% to 95% of them singletons. This chain connects TRBV29-1 to TRBJ1-6; TRBD1 matches 10 bases. The receptor was derived from a female donor in good health, enrolled as a control in a pregnancy study. The material sequenced was CD4+ T cells from peripheral blood mononuclear cells, taken in the second trimester of pregnancy. As DNA, the CDR3 is TGCAGGGGGACAGGGGATAGCCCCCTCCACTTT. The encoded protein is CRGTGDSPLHF. Supplemented by reference TRBV29-1 and TRBJ1-6, the full variable domain reads SAVISQKPSRDICQRGTSLTIQCQVDSQVTMMFWYRQQPGQSLTLIATANQGSEATYESGFVIDKFPISRPNLTFSTLTVSNMSPEDSSIYLCRGTGDSPLHFGNGTRLTVT.